These 17 T cell receptor beta chains were all obtained from the same sample, sequenced in a study of T cell responses to AZD1222 COVID-19 vaccine. Method: immunoSEQ multiplex PCR; TCRdb's copy keeps in-frame clones and lacks some. The table has 120,000 or so clones, around 89% seen once. The sample was peripheral blood, taken on day 0 of AZD1222 vaccination. All receptors derive from an adult in good health.

The chain links TRBV21-1 to TRBJ2-7. TRBV21-1 is a pseudogene segment. The CDR3 consists of 16 residues. CDR3: CASSRFPGQKNYEQYF. DNA for the CDR3: TGTGCCAGCAGCAGATTCCCGGGGCAGAAAAACTACGAGCAGTACTTC.

The chain combines TRBV18 with TRBJ2-2; a possible D gene is TRBD1 (5 bases). CDR1 is KGHSH and CDR2 is LQKENI in the germline V gene. The CDR3 extends over 14 amino acids. Deletions cut 3 bases from V and 4 bases from J, with 9 bases between. CDR3 sequence (DNA): TGTGCCAGCTCACCGGGGCAGTTCACCGGGGAGCTGTTTTTT. It specifies CASSPGQFTGELFF.

The chain is built from TRBV19 and TRBJ1-1; no clear D. Germline values: CDR1 LNHDA, CDR2 SQIVND (reference sequence). This CDR3 has 15 amino acids. Deletions cut 5 bases from V and 0 bases from J, with 13 bases between. Written as DNA, the CDR3 is TGTGCCAGTAGTTCCCAACACGATATGAACACTGAAGCTTTCTTT. Its translation is CASSSQHDMNTEAFF.

This clone was detected only once. The gene calls are TRBV6-6 and TRBJ1-5; TRBD1 aligns across 10 bases. The CDR3 length is 19 residues. Germline lookup yields CDR1 MNHNY and CDR2 SVGAGI (reference sequence). Germline trimming cut 5 bases from V and 0 bases from J; bases unmatched to any gene: 13. CDR3 in amino acids: CASSLRTGGNPYSNQPQHF. Written as DNA, the CDR3 is TGTGCCAGCAGTCTAAGGACAGGGGGTAACCCTTATAGCAATCAGCCCCAGCATTTT.

V is TRBV24-1 and J is TRBJ2-2, with a tentative D call TRBD2 (6 bases). The CDR3 is 15 amino acids. With 3 bases removed from V and 6 bases from J, the gap between germline ends came to 13 bases. Germline loops: CDR1 KGHDR, CDR2 SFDVKD. As DNA, the CDR3 is TGTGCCACCAGTGATCGAAGAGGAGGGTCCGGGGAGCTGTTTTTT. It specifies CATSDRRGGSGELFF.

The chain recombines TRBV5-4 with TRBJ2-1; TRBD1 matches 10 bases. CDR1 is SGHNT and CDR2 is YYREEE in the germline V gene (reference sequence). With 4 bases clipped from V and 8 bases from J, the junction kept 3 bases outside the gene matches. This CDR3 comprises 13 residues. CDR3 sequence reads: CASSGGQGDEQFF. DNA for the CDR3: TGTGCCAGCAGCGGAGGACAGGGGGATGAGCAGTTCTTC.

J is TRBJ2-5 and V is TRBV10-3; 7 bases map to TRBD1. Germline CDR1 and CDR2: ENHRY and SYGVKD. The CDR3 is 16 amino acids. With 2 bases clipped from V and 2 bases from J, the junction kept 8 bases outside the gene matches. The CDR3: CAISEARGRGQETQYF. CDR3 DNA sequence: TGTGCCATCAGTGAGGCTAGGGGGCGCGGGCAAGAGACCCAGTACTTC.

The rearrangement links TRBV5-6 to TRBJ2-6, with TRBD1 matching over 11 bases. Germline assignment: CDR1 SGHDT and CDR2 YYEEEE. The CDR3 is made up of 18 amino acids. V shed 6 bases, J shed 0 bases, and the junction held 8 bases outside the gene matches. In DNA form, the CDR3 reads TGTGCCAGCATCAATACGGGACAGGGGGTCTCTGGGGCCAACGTCCTGACTTTC. It codes for CASINTGQGVSGANVLTF.

The rearrangement joins TRBV4-1 to TRBJ2-1, with 7 bases that match TRBD2. CDR3 length: 15 residues. Germline CDR1 is MGHRA and CDR2 is YSYEKL. Trimming removed 3 bases from V and 10 bases from J; junction bases left unmatched: 12. For the CDR3, the DNA is TGCGCCAGCAGCCAGGACTTAGCGGGCGTCGGAGAGCAGTTCTTC. It specifies CASSQDLAGVGEQFF.

The chain is built from TRBV19 and TRBJ2-1, with TRBD2 matching 11 bases. Germline trimming cut 3 bases from V and 4 bases from J; bases unmatched to any gene: 5. Germline values: CDR1 LNHDA, CDR2 SQIVND (reference sequence). This CDR3 comprises 16 residues. CDR3 DNA sequence: TGTGCCAGTAGTATCTCTAGCGGGAGGTGGTACAATGAGCAGTTCTTC. As protein: CASSISSGRWYNEQFF.

This clone has a handful of counts. The chain carries TRBV10-3 and TRBJ1-1; 7 bases match TRBD1. V was pared by 6 bases and J by 7 bases, with 5 bases of the junction left unmatched. CDR1 and CDR2 from the germline V gene are ENHRY and SYGVKD. CDR3 length equals 12 residues. The CDR3 is CAISRDSIEAFF. CDR3 DNA: TGTGCCATCAGCCGGGACAGCATTGAAGCTTTCTTT.

The V and J genes are TRBV7-3 and TRBJ2-2, with 8 bases aligning to TRBD1. The V and J ends lost 5 bases and 4 bases, in that order; junction bases with no gene match: 15. Germline V gene lookup returns CDR1 SGHTA and CDR2 FQGTGA. The CDR3 extends over 18 amino acids. In DNA, the CDR3 is TGTGCCAGCAGCAAACTCCCCGGACAGGGTCGATTCACCGGGGAGCTGTTTTTT. Protein: CASSKLPGQGRFTGELFF.

The V gene is TRBV11-1, the J gene TRBJ2-7; D might be TRBD1 (5 bases). Germline V gene lookup returns CDR1 SGHAT and CDR2 FQDESV (reference sequence). The length of the CDR3 is 11 residues. Deletions cut 5 bases from V and 9 bases from J, with 11 bases between. Here the CDR3 reads CASSHGQWQYF. CDR3 DNA: TGTGCCAGCAGCCACGGACAATGGCAGTACTTC.

The J gene is TRBJ2-1, the V gene TRBV7-9, with 12 nucleotides matching TRBD2. J was trimmed by 8 bases and V by 4 bases; bases with no gene match: 9. CDR3 length: 16 residues. Germline V gene data show CDR1 as SEHNR and CDR2 as FQNEAQ (reference sequence). The CDR3 DNA is TGTGCCAGCAGCTCCATGACTAGCGGGAGAGTCTATGAGCAGTTCTTC. Translation gives CASSSMTSGRVYEQFF. The variable domain in full, with the rest retrieved from reference TRBV7-9 and TRBJ2-1, is DTGVSQNPRHKITKRGQNVTFRCDPISEHNRLYWYRQTLGQGPEFLTYFQNEAQLEKSRLLSDRFSAERPKGSFSTLEIQRTEQGDSAMYLCASSSMTSGRVYEQFFGPGTRLTVL.

DNA of the CDR3: TGTGCCAGTAGTATAGTTGGGGGGGCTGATAGCAATCAGCCCCAGCATTTT. Encoded protein: CASSIVGGADSNQPQHF. The V gene is TRBV19, the J gene TRBJ1-5; TRBD1 is a possible D gene (6 bases). V lost 1 base to trimming and J lost 0 bases, with 13 bases between them. Germline-derived CDR1 and CDR2 are LNHDA and SQIVND (reference sequence). This CDR3 comprises 17 residues. The variable domain in full, with the rest retrieved from reference TRBV19 and TRBJ1-5, is DGGITQSPKYLFRKEGQNVTLSCEQNLNHDAMYWYRQDPGQGLRLIYYSQIVNDFQKGDIAEGYSVSREKKESFPLTVTSAQKNPTAFYLCASSIVGGADSNQPQHFGDGTRLSIL.

The chain couples TRBV3-1 (or the pseudogene TRBV3-2) to TRBJ2-1; 9 nucleotides agree with TRBD1. The CDR3 runs 15 residues. CDR1 LGHDT and CDR2 YNNKEL come from the germline V gene (reference sequence). V lost 1 base and J lost 4; bases outside the gene matches: 2. The CDR3 reads CASSQAGQGYNEQFF. CDR3 sequence (DNA): TGTGCCAGCAGCCAAGCAGGACAGGGGTACAATGAGCAGTTCTTC.

The chain couples TRBV29-1 to TRBJ2-7; a possible D gene is TRBD2 (5 bases). Germline V gene sequence: CDR1 SQVTM, CDR2 ANQGSEA. V was shortened by 4 bases and J by 1 base, with 11 bases between the two germline ends. The CDR3 loop spans 13 amino acids. The CDR3 protein is CSVVVAFSYEQYF. The CDR3 nucleotides read TGCAGCGTTGTAGTAGCGTTTTCCTACGAGCAGTACTTC.